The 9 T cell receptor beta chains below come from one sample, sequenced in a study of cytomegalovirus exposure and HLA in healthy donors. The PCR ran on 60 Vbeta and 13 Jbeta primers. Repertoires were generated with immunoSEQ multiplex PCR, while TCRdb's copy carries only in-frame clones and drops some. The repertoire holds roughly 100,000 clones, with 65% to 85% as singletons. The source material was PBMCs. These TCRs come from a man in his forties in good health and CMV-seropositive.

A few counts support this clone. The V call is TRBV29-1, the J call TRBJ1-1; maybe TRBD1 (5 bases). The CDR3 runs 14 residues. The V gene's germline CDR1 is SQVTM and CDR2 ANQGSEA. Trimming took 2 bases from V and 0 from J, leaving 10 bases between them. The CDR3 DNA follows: TGCAGCGTTGAACGGGGAGGGGTGAACACTGAAGCTTTCTTT. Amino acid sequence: CSVERGGVNTEAFF. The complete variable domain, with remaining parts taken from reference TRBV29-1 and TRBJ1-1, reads SAVISQKPSRDICQRGTSLTIQCQVDSQVTMMFWYRQQPGQSLTLIATANQGSEATYESGFVIDKFPISRPNLTFSTLTVSNMSPEDSSIYLCSVERGGVNTEAFFGQGTRLTVV.

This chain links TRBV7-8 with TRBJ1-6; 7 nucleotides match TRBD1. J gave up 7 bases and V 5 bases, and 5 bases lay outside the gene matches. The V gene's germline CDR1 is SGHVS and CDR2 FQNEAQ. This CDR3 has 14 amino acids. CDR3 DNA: TGTGCCAGCAGCACGGGGACAGAAAATTCACCCCTCCACTTT. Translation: CASSTGTENSPLHF.

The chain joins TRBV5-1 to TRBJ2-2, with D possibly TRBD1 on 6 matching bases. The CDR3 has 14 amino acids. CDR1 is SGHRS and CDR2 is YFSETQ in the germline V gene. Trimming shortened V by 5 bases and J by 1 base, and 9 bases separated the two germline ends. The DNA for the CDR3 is TGCGCCAGCAGTAGCAGGGGGAACACCGGGGAGCTGTTTTTT. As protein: CASSSRGNTGELFF.

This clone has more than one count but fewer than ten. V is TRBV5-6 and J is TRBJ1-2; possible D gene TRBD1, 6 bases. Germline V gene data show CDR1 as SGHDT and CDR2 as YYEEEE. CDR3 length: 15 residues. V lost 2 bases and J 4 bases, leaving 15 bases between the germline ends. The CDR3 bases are TGTGCCAGCAGCTTTGCTGGCGGCAGGGGCTATGGCTACACCTTC. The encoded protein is CASSFAGGRGYGYTF.

The CDR3, as DNA: TGCGCCAGCAGCCAAGCCGCTTTACAGCTCCCTTTGGACAATGAGCAGTTCTTC. This translates into CASSQAALQLPLDNEQFF. This chain uses TRBV4-1 with TRBJ2-1; D unresolved. This CDR3 region has 18 residues. Per the germline V gene, CDR1 is MGHRA and CDR2 is YSYEKL. The ends were cut back, 1 base at V and 5 bases at J, with 21 bases in the middle.

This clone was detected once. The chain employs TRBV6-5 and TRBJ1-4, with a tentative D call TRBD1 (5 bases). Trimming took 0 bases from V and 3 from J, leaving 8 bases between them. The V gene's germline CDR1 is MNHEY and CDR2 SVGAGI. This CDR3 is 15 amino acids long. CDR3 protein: CASSYSTRANEKLFF. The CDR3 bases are TGTGCCAGCAGTTACTCCACCAGGGCTAATGAAAAACTGTTTTTT.

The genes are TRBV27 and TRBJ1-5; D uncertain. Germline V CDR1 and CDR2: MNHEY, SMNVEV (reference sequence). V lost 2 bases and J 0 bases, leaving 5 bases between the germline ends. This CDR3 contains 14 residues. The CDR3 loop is CASSLRDSNQPQHF. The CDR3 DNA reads TGTGCCAGCAGTTTACGGGATAGCAATCAGCCCCAGCATTTT.

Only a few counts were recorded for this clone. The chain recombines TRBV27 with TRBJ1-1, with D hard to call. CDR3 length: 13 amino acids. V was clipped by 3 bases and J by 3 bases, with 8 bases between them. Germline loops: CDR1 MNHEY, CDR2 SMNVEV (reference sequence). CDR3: CASSFLADTEAFF. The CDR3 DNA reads TGTGCCAGCAGTTTTCTAGCTGACACTGAAGCTTTCTTT.

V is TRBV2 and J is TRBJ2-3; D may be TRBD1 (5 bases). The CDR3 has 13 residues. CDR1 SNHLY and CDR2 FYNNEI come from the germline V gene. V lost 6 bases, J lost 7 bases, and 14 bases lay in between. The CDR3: CASSPQGRYTQYF. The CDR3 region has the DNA TGTGCCAGCAGCCCGCAGGGCCGGTATACGCAGTATTTT.